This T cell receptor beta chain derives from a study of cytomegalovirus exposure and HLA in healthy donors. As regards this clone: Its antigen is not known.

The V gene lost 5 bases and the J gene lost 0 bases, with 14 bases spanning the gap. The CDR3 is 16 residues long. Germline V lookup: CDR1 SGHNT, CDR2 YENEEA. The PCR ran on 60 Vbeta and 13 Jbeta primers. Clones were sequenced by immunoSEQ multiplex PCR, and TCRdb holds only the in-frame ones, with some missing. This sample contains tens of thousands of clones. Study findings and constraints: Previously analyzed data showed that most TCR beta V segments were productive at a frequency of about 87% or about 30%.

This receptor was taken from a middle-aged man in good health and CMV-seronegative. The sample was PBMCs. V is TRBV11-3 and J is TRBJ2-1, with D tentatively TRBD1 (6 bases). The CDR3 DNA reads TGTGCCAGCAGCCCTAGACAGGAGAGCTCCTACAATGAGCAGTTCTTC. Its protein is CASSPRQESSYNEQFF.